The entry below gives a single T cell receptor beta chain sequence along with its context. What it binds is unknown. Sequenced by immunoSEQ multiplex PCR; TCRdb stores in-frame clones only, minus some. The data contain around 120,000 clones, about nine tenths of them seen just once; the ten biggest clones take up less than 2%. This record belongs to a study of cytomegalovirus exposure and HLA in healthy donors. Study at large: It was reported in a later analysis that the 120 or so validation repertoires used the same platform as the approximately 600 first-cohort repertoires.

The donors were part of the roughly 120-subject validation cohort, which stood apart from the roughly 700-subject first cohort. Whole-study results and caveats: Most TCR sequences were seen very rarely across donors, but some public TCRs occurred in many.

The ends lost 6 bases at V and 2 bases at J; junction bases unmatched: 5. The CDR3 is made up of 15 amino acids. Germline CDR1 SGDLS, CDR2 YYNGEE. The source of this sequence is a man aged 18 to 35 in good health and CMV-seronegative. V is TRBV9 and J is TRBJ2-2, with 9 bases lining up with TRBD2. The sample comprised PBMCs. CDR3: CASNPGLANTGELFF. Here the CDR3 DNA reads TGTGCCAGCAACCCGGGACTAGCTAACACCGGGGAGCTGTTTTTT.